The source of this TCR beta chain is a study of Ad26.COV2.S vaccination and SARS-CoV-2 variants. Treatment described: roughly 19 received Ad26.COV2.S at low or high dose, single or two shots; roughly five received placebo; per-sample allocation not given. It was on day 63 after the first vaccine or placebo injection that samples were taken. Measured with immunoSEQ multiplex PCR; TCRdb has only the in-frame clones, and not every one. Here the sample spans about 440,000 clones, about nine tenths being singletons. CDR1 is MNHEY and CDR2 is SVGEGT in the germline V gene. The CDR3 runs 21 residues. The V end was cut by 6 bases, the J end by 0 bases, with 27 bases between.

The TCR originated in a person between 18 and 59 years old who received the Ad26.COV2.S COVID-19 vaccine or a placebo. Sequenced material: peripheral blood, taken in a trial of Ad26.COV2.S vaccine versus placebo. This chain links TRBV6-2 or TRBV6-3 with TRBJ2-6; D might be TRBD2 (6 bases). The CDR3 spells CASSQSSAWLARDSGANVLTF. CDR3 nucleotides: TGTGCCAGCAGCCAATCGAGCGCGTGGCTAGCGCGAGACTCTGGGGCCAACGTCCTGACTTTC.